The 6 T cell receptor beta chains below come from one sample, sequenced in a study of long-term antiretroviral therapy in people with HIV. The authors ran the immunoSEQ assay, v3.0, at survey level. This table comes from immunoSEQ multiplex PCR, and its TCRdb copy is limited to in-frame clones, with some not included. In the table there are over 40,000 clones, 90% to 95% of which are singletons. Sequenced here: unsorted PBMCs, sampled 3.7 years after starting antiretroviral therapy. Receptor source: a woman aged 50 to 60 with HIV.

The chain joins TRBV5-6 to TRBJ1-1; 7 positions agree with TRBD1. CDR1 is SGHDT and CDR2 is YYEEEE in the germline V gene. J gave up 10 bases and V 3 bases, and 9 bases lay outside the gene matches. CDR3 length equals 13 residues. CDR3 sequence reads: CASSWEGASLAFF. CDR3 nucleotides: TGTGCCAGCAGCTGGGAGGGGGCCTCCCTAGCTTTCTTT.

The gene calls are TRBV19 and TRBJ1-3; D gene ambiguous. The length of the CDR3 is 15 residues. The V gene's germline CDR1 is LNHDA and CDR2 SQIVND (reference sequence). Trimming removed 7 bases from V and 0 bases from J, with 13 bases in between. CDR3 sequence (DNA): TGTGCCAGTACCTCAAGCCCGGACTCTGGAAACACCATATATTTT. Translation gives CASTSSPDSGNTIYF.

This clone appeared once. The rearrangement links TRBV19 to TRBJ2-5, with TRBD2 identical over 12 bases. The germline V gene encodes CDR1 LNHDA and CDR2 SQIVND (reference sequence). CDR3 length equals 16 residues. Trimming took 3 bases from V and 2 from J; bases not matched to a gene: 4. DNA of the CDR3: TGTGCCAGTAGTATGATACTAGCGGGGGGTCAAGAGACCCAGTACTTC. It is translated as CASSMILAGGQETQYF.

The V call is TRBV5-1, the J call TRBJ2-5, with D perhaps TRBD2 (5 bases). Deletions cut 4 bases from V and 7 bases from J, with 8 bases between. The length of the CDR3 is 11 residues. The V gene's germline CDR1 is SGHRS and CDR2 YFSETQ. The CDR3 bases are TGCGCCAGCAGCAATGGAGGGACCCAGTACTTC. It encodes CASSNGGTQYF.

This sequence joins TRBV18 and TRBJ1-4; a possible D gene is TRBD1 (5 bases). Trimming took off 2 bases at V and 5 bases at J, with 9 bases between the two ends. The CDR3 runs 14 residues. Germline lookup yields CDR1 KGHSH and CDR2 LQKENI. The DNA for the CDR3 is TGTGCCAGCTCACCAACAGGATTGAATGAAAAACTGTTTTTT. Its translation: CASSPTGLNEKLFF.

This rearrangement joins TRBV9 to TRBJ2-3, with D unclear. Germline lookup yields CDR1 SGDLS and CDR2 YYNGEE. The CDR3 is 15 amino acids. V was pared by 1 base and J by 2 bases, with 11 bases between. CDR3 region: CASSVRATHTDTQYF. Written as DNA, the CDR3 is TGTGCCAGCAGCGTAAGGGCTACCCACACAGATACGCAGTATTTT. The full variable domain, its missing parts supplied by reference TRBV9 and TRBJ2-3, is DSGVTQTPKHLITATGQRVTLRCSPRSGDLSVYWYQQSLDQGLQFLIQYYNGEERAKGNILERFSAQQFPDLHSELNLSSLELGDSALYFCASSVRATHTDTQYFGPGTRLTVL.